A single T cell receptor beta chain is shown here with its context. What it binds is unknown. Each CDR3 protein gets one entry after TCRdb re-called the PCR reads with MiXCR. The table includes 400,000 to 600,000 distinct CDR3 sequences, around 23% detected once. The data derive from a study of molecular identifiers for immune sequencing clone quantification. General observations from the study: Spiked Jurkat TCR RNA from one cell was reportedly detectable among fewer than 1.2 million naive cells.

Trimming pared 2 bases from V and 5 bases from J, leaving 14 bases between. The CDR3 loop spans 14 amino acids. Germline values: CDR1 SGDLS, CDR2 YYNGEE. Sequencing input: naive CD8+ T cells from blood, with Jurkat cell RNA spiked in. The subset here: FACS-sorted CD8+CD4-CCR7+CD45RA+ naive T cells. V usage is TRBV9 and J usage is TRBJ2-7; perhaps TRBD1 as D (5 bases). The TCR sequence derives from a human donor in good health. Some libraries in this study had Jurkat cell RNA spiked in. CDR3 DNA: TGTGCCAGCAGCGTTAAAGGGGCCGCCGACGAGCAGTACTTC. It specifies CASSVKGAADEQYF.